These 4 T cell receptor beta chains share one sample of origin, sequenced in a study of cytomegalovirus exposure and HLA in healthy donors. Primers: 60 Vbeta forward and 13 Jbeta reverse. Profiling relied on immunoSEQ multiplex PCR, and the TCRdb table lists in-frame clones only, not all of them. The sample lists 150,000 or so clones; 75% were seen once. What was sequenced was PBMCs. The receptor set was obtained from a man aged 30 to 45 in good health and CMV-seronegative.

This clone is a singleton in its sample. The V gene is TRBV28, the J gene TRBJ1-4; D unclear. The CDR3 spans 14 residues. The V and J ends lost 2 bases and 8 bases respectively, with 12 bases between them. Germline V gene lookup returns CDR1 MDHEN and CDR2 SYDVKM. The CDR3 sequence is CASSLPPSGEKLFF. The CDR3 nucleotides read TGTGCCAGCAGTTTACCCCCCTCGGGGGAAAAACTGTTTTTT. Supplemented by reference TRBV28 and TRBJ1-4, the full variable domain reads DVKVTQSSRYLVKRTGEKVFLECVQDMDHENMFWYRQDPGLGLRLIYFSYDVKMKEKGDIPEGYSVSREKKERFSLILESASTNQTSMYLCASSLPPSGEKLFFGSGTQLSVL.

CDR3: CASSTGGSLNYGYTF. The CDR3 DNA is TGTGCCAGTTCCACGGGGGGCAGCCTTAACTATGGCTACACCTTC. The rearrangement joins TRBV19 to TRBJ1-2, with a possible D match to TRBD1 (6 bases). Germline V gene data show CDR1 as LNHDA and CDR2 as SQIVND (reference sequence). V lost 8 bases and J 1 base, leaving 17 bases between the germline ends. The CDR3 contains 15 residues.

This clone was counted once. V and J are TRBV4-1 and TRBJ2-5, with 13 positions matching TRBD2. Germline V gives CDR1 MGHRA, CDR2 YSYEKL. The length of the CDR3 is 16 residues. J gave up 7 bases and V 2 bases, and 7 bases lay outside the gene matches. The CDR3 DNA follows: TGCGCCAGCAGCCAACTGACTAGCGGGAGGAGAGGGACCCAGTACTTC. It yields the protein CASSQLTSGRRGTQYF.

This chain connects TRBV9 to TRBJ2-1, with 8 bases that match TRBD2. Germline CDR1 is SGDLS and CDR2 is YYNGEE. V lost 4 bases to trimming and J lost 7 bases; unmatched junction nucleotides: 4. CDR3 size: 13 residues. This CDR3 is CASSLASGNEQFF. DNA of the CDR3: TGTGCCAGCAGCTTAGCTAGCGGGAATGAGCAGTTCTTC. Complete variable domain (other parts from reference TRBV9 and TRBJ2-1): DSGVTQTPKHLITATGQRVTLRCSPRSGDLSVYWYQQSLDQGLQFLIQYYNGEERAKGNILERFSAQQFPDLHSELNLSSLELGDSALYFCASSLASGNEQFFGPGTRLTVL.